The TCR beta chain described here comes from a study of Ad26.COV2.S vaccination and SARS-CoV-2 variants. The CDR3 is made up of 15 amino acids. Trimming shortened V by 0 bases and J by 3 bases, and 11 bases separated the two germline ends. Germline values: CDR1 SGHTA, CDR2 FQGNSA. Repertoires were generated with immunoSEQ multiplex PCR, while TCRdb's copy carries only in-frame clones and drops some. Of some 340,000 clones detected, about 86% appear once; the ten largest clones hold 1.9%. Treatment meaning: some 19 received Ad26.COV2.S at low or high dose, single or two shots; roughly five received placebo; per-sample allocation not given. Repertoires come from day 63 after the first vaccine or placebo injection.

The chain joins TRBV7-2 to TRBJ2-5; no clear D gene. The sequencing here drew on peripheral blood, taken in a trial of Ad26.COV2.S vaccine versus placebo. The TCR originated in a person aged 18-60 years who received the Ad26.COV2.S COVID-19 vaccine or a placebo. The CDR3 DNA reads TGTGCCAGCAGCTTAGCGGACCGGCTGGAAGAGACCCAGTACTTC. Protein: CASSLADRLEETQYF.